The 26 T cell receptor beta chains below were found in one sample sequenced in a study of shared clonotypes between healthy human individuals. Assay used: immunoSEQ multiplex PCR; TCRdb lists only in-frame clones, some missing. The sample yields roughly 480,000 clones, around three quarters seen once. Sample: PBMCs. All receptors come from a woman aged 40 to 50 in good health. Some clones in this sample may be carry-over from other donors' samples.

This clone was recorded once. This rearrangement joins TRBV6-6 to TRBJ1-1, with D unresolved. Between the trimmed V and J ends, which lost 0 bases and 8 bases, there was a span of 13 bases. The length of the CDR3 is 14 residues. Per germline, CDR1 MNHNY and CDR2 SVGAGI (reference sequence). The CDR3 nucleotides read TGTGCCAGCAGTTACTCGAAAGAGGGAGGGGAAGCTTTCTTT. Translated, it gives CASSYSKEGGEAFF.

The chain carries TRBV27 and TRBJ2-3, with 9 positions matching TRBD2. V was clipped by 3 bases and J by 3 bases; unmatched bases: 7. The CDR3 extends over 16 amino acids. The germline CDR1 and CDR2 sequences are MNHEY and SMNVEV (reference sequence). As DNA, the CDR3 is TGTGCCAGCAGTTTTGGGACTAGCACGGGGACAGATACGCAGTATTTT. Encoded protein: CASSFGTSTGTDTQYF.

The chain carries TRBV28 and TRBJ1-1; D call uncertain. The V gene's germline CDR1 is MDHEN and CDR2 SYDVKM. Trimming removed 3 bases from V and 11 bases from J, with 10 bases in between. The CDR3 covers 11 residues. The CDR3 protein is CASSFPGMAFF. The DNA for the CDR3 is TGTGCCAGCAGTTTTCCAGGTATGGCTTTCTTT.

The chain joins TRBV5-5 to TRBJ2-5; a possible D gene is TRBD2 (5 bases). The V and J ends lost 0 bases and 1 base respectively, with 7 bases between them. Germline values: CDR1 SGHKS, CDR2 YYEKEE (reference sequence). The CDR3 covers 14 residues. The CDR3 DNA reads TGTGCCAGCAGCTTGGGAGGGTTCCAAGAGACCCAGTACTTC. Its translation is CASSLGGFQETQYF.

This CDR3 reads CASNSGTGKNEQYF. The CDR3 nucleotides read TGTGCCAGCAATTCCGGGACAGGAAAGAACGAGCAGTACTTC. This chain links TRBV2 with TRBJ2-7, with TRBD1 matching over 8 bases. The CDR3 consists of 14 residues. Trimming cost V 7 bases and J 5 bases; bases outside gene matches: 10. Germline V gene sequence: CDR1 SNHLY, CDR2 FYNNEI. Combining the CDR3 with reference TRBV2 and TRBJ2-7 gives the whole variable domain EPEVTQTPSHQVTQMGQEVILRCVPISNHLYFYWYRQILGQKVEFLVSFYNNEISEKSEIFDDQFSVERPDGSNFTLKIRSTKLEDSAMYFCASNSGTGKNEQYFGPGTRLTVT.

In its sample, this clone was seen once. CDR3 nucleotides: TGTGCCAGCAGCACTAGTAGTGAGCAGCTGCATACGCAGTATTTT. It translates to CASSTSSEQLHTQYF. This chain connects TRBV7-9 to TRBJ2-3; a possible D gene is TRBD2 (5 bases). CDR1 SEHNR and CDR2 FQNEAQ come from the germline V gene (reference sequence). The CDR3 sequence is 15 residues long. V was trimmed by 5 bases and J by 7 bases, leaving 19 bases between them. The entire variable domain, with the rest obtained from reference TRBV7-9 and TRBJ2-3, is as follows: DTGVSQNPRHKITKRGQNVTFRCDPISEHNRLYWYRQTLGQGPEFLTYFQNEAQLEKSRLLSDRFSAERPKGSFSTLEIQRTEQGDSAMYLCASSTSSEQLHTQYFGPGTRLTVL.

The V gene is TRBV7-3, the J gene TRBJ2-3, with TRBD1 matching 8 bases. The CDR3 is 15 residues long. The ends lost 3 bases at V and 2 bases at J; junction bases unmatched: 4. The germline V gene encodes CDR1 SGHTA and CDR2 FQGTGA. CDR3 loop: CASSFTGGSTDTQYF. CDR3 DNA sequence: TGTGCCAGCAGCTTTACAGGGGGGTCCACAGATACGCAGTATTTT.

To note about this clone: Other DNA variants within this sample encode the same CDR3. V is TRBV5-4 and J is TRBJ2-1; a possible D gene is TRBD2 (5 bases). V was shortened by 0 bases and J by 6 bases, with 16 bases between the two germline ends. Germline assignment: CDR1 SGHNT and CDR2 YYREEE (reference sequence). CDR3 length: 16 residues. The CDR3 loop is CASSLVGGSFGNEQFF. CDR3 coding DNA: TGTGCCAGCAGCTTGGTGGGTGGGAGTTTTGGCAATGAGCAGTTCTTC.

The V and J genes are TRBV6-6 and TRBJ2-7; possibly TRBD2 for D (5 bases). Germline values: CDR1 MNHNY, CDR2 SVGAGI (reference sequence). This CDR3 comprises 16 residues. V dropped 2 bases and J dropped 0 bases, with 14 bases sitting between them. The CDR3 region has the DNA TGTGCCAGCAGTTACCCCTCAGCGGCCAGCTCCTACGAGCAGTACTTC. Its translation is CASSYPSAASSYEQYF.

This clone was seen only once. The chain couples TRBV10-2 to TRBJ2-3; the D is unclear. Trimming pared 10 bases from V and 5 bases from J, leaving 19 bases between. The CDR3 covers 14 residues. CDR1 is WSHSY and CDR2 is SAAADI in the germline V gene. In nucleotides, the CDR3 is TGCGCCACCCGGAGTCTCATAGCTGGAGATACGCAGTATTTT. It encodes CATRSLIAGDTQYF.

The chain joins TRBV29-1 to TRBJ2-7; 8 bases line up with TRBD2. The V segment lost 7 bases and the J segment 5 bases; nucleotides outside the gene matches: 7. Germline assignment: CDR1 SQVTM and CDR2 ANQGSEA. The CDR3 spans 12 residues. CDR3 bases: TGCAGCGCGGGGGGGCTACACGACGAGCAGTACTTC. Its translation: CSAGGLHDEQYF.

The chain recombines TRBV11-2 with TRBJ2-1, with D unclear. V gave up 1 base and J gave up 5 bases, with 6 bases separating them. The germline V gene has CDR1 SGHAT and CDR2 FQNNGV. The CDR3 runs 13 residues. CDR3 protein: CASSLGANNEQFF. CDR3 nucleotides: TGTGCCAGCAGCTTAGGCGCTAACAATGAGCAGTTCTTC.

V and J are TRBV11-2 and TRBJ2-3; 8 bases map to TRBD1. This CDR3 spans 13 amino acids. Germline values: CDR1 SGHAT, CDR2 FQNNGV. With 5 bases clipped from V and 6 bases from J, the junction kept 4 bases outside the gene matches. The CDR3 nucleotides are TGTGCCAGCAGCACCCGGACAGGGGATACGCAGTATTTT. Its translation is CASSTRTGDTQYF.

Only one count was recorded for this clone. The chain links TRBV28 to TRBJ2-2; a weak D match, TRBD2 (5 bases). The CDR3 is 15 amino acids. V was shortened by 2 bases and J by 6 bases, with 13 bases between the two germline ends. CDR1 is MDHEN and CDR2 is SYDVKM in the germline V gene. The CDR3 coding sequence is TGTGCCAGCAGTTTACGAGGGAGTGGGGCCGGGGAGCTGTTTTTT. Translating gives CASSLRGSGAGELFF.

The genes are TRBV10-3 and TRBJ1-6; TRBD1 aligns across 9 bases. This CDR3 region has 15 residues. V trimming: 2 bases; J trimming: 10 bases; junction bases outside the gene matches: 6. Germline V CDR1 and CDR2: ENHRY, SYGVKD. DNA of the CDR3: TGTGCCATCAGTGAGCCGGGACAGGGCATGTCACCCCTCCACTTT. It yields the protein CAISEPGQGMSPLHF.

The chain combines TRBV4-1 with TRBJ1-3, with D uncertain. CDR3 length: 16 amino acids. CDR1 is MGHRA and CDR2 is YSYEKL in the germline V gene. The ends were cut back, 2 bases at V and 2 bases at J, with 13 bases in the middle. CDR3 protein: CASSQITTRAGNTIYF. CDR3 DNA sequence: TGCGCCAGCAGCCAAATTACTACAAGGGCTGGAAACACCATATATTTT.

The chain couples TRBV28 to TRBJ1-1, with 8 bases lining up with TRBD1. Germline CDR1 MDHEN, CDR2 SYDVKM. The ends lost 5 bases at V and 6 bases at J; junction bases unmatched: 8. The CDR3 covers 14 residues. The DNA of the CDR3 is TGTGCCAGCAGTATTGGACAGGGTTATGCTGAAGCTTTCTTT. It translates to CASSIGQGYAEAFF.

The chain uses TRBV25-1 and TRBJ2-5; 11 bases line up with TRBD2. The V gene's germline CDR1 is MGHDK and CDR2 SYGVNS. The CDR3 sequence is 15 residues long. V lost 5 bases to trimming and J lost 5 bases; unmatched junction nucleotides: 7. CDR3 nucleotide sequence: TGTGCCAGCAGTAACCCCAGGACTAGCGGGGAGACCCAGTACTTC. It codes for CASSNPRTSGETQYF.

This clone was found once. The chain uses TRBV5-6 and TRBJ1-1, with D maybe TRBD1 (5 bases). V was pared by 1 base and J by 4 bases, with 11 bases between. In germline, CDR1 is SGHDT, CDR2 YYEEEE. This CDR3 has 14 residues. CDR3 sequence reads: CASSLRGVGTEAFF. Written as DNA, the CDR3 is TGTGCCAGCAGCTTGCGGGGGGTAGGCACTGAAGCTTTCTTT. The full variable domain, completed using reference TRBV5-6 and TRBJ1-1, is DAGVTQSPTHLIKTRGQQVTLRCSPKSGHDTVSWYQQALGQGPQFIFQYYEEEERQRGNFPDRFSGHQFPNYSSELNVNALLLGDSALYLCASSLRGVGTEAFFGQGTRLTVV.

V usage is TRBV27 and J usage is TRBJ2-3, with D possibly being TRBD1 (6 bases). Germline CDR1 reads MNHEY; CDR2 reads SMNVEV (reference sequence). There are 16 residues in the CDR3. Trimming took off 2 bases at V and 0 bases at J, with 12 bases between the two ends. The CDR3 sequence is CASSLKTGSSTDTQYF. CDR3 nucleotides: TGTGCCAGCAGTTTAAAGACAGGCTCTAGCACAGATACGCAGTATTTT.

There are many counts of this clone. The CDR3 DNA sequence: TGTGCCAGCAGTTACTCGTTAGATCAGCCCCAGCATTTT. This encodes CASSYSLDQPQHF. J is TRBJ1-5 and V is TRBV6-5; D is unresolved. Germline loops: CDR1 MNHEY, CDR2 SVGAGI. The V end lost 0 bases, the J end lost 5 bases, and 5 bases lay between the germline ends. The CDR3 is made up of 13 amino acids.

V gene TRBV6-6 combines with J gene TRBJ2-7; TRBD2 might be the D (6 bases). Germline V gene sequence: CDR1 MNHNY, CDR2 SVGAGI (reference sequence). V gave up 2 bases and J gave up 3 bases, with 8 bases separating them. This CDR3 has 13 residues. The DNA for the CDR3 is TGTGCCAGCAGTTACGGGGGACTCTACGAGCAGTACTTC. Protein product: CASSYGGLYEQYF.

This clone was recorded only once. V is TRBV9 and J is TRBJ1-1; no firm D call. CDR3 length: 14 residues. In germline, CDR1 is SGDLS, CDR2 YYNGEE. V was shortened by 4 bases and J by 1 base, with 11 bases between the two germline ends. The CDR3 is CASSPLHPNTEAFF. The CDR3 DNA reads as TGTGCCAGCAGCCCTCTACATCCGAACACTGAAGCTTTCTTT. Drawing the rest from reference TRBV9 and TRBJ1-1, the complete variable domain is DSGVTQTPKHLITATGQRVTLRCSPRSGDLSVYWYQQSLDQGLQFLIQYYNGEERAKGNILERFSAQQFPDLHSELNLSSLELGDSALYFCASSPLHPNTEAFFGQGTRLTVV.

Of note for this clone: The junction departs from the called germline gene at one end, perhaps through a read error. The V and J genes are TRBV9 and TRBJ1-4; D is perhaps TRBD1 (6 bases). CDR3 length equals 15 residues. CDR1 and CDR2 from the germline V gene are SGDLS and YYNGEE. CDR3 sequence: CASSVSGQANEKLFF. Here the CDR3 DNA reads TGTGCCAGCAGCGTGTCGGGACAAGCTAACGAAAAACTGTTTTTT.

V and J are TRBV10-3 and TRBJ2-1, with 11 bases that match TRBD2. CDR3 length: 16 amino acids. The J segment lost 4 bases and the V segment lost 3 bases, leaving 5 bases of the junction unmatched. CDR1 is ENHRY, CDR2 SYGVKD, per germline. The CDR3 loop reads CAISEGTSGPYNEQFF. The CDR3 DNA sequence: TGTGCCATCAGTGAAGGGACTAGCGGACCATACAATGAGCAGTTCTTC.

This clone was recorded many times. The gene calls are TRBV19 and TRBJ1-1; D ambiguous. Germline V lookup: CDR1 LNHDA, CDR2 SQIVND (reference sequence). V dropped 3 bases and J dropped 3 bases, with 8 bases sitting between them. The CDR3 is 13 amino acids. Here the CDR3 DNA reads TGTGCCAGTAGTATCAGCAGAGACACTGAAGCTTTCTTT. Translated, it gives CASSISRDTEAFF. Complete variable domain (other parts from reference TRBV19 and TRBJ1-1): DGGITQSPKYLFRKEGQNVTLSCEQNLNHDAMYWYRQDPGQGLRLIYYSQIVNDFQKGDIAEGYSVSREKKESFPLTVTSAQKNPTAFYLCASSISRDTEAFFGQGTRLTVV.